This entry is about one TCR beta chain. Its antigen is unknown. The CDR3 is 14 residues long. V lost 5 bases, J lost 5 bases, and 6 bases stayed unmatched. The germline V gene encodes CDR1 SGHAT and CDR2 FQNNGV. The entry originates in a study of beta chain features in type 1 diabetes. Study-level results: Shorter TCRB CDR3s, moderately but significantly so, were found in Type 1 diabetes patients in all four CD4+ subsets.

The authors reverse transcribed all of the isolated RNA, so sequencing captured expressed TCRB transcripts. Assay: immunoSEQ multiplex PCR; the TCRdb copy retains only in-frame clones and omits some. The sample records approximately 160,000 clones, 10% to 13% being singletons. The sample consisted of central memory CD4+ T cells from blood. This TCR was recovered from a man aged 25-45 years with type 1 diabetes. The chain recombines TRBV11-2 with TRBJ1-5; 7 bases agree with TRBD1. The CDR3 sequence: CASSLNRGYQPQHF. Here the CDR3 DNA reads TGTGCCAGCAGCCTCAACAGGGGCTATCAGCCCCAGCATTTT.